This TCR beta chain came from a study of blood T cell repertoires in COVID-19. Turning to the study itself: COVID-19 samples collected from the United States, Italy and Spain covered acute and convalescent phases.

V lost 2 bases and J lost 2; bases outside the gene matches: 6. CDR3 length equals 16 residues. From germline, CDR1 is KGHDR and CDR2 SFDVKD. The protocol was immunoSEQ multiplex PCR, while the TCRdb copy is restricted to in-frame clones and leaves out a portion. The profile shows 150,000 to 200,000 clones, approximately 90% of them singletons. The TCR comes from a man aged 55 to 70 with acute or convalescent COVID-19. The chain uses TRBV24-1 and TRBJ2-3; TRBD2 aligns across 7 bases. Sequenced input: peripheral blood. CDR3 nucleotide sequence: TGTGCCACCAGTGATTATCCTAGCGGTTACACAGATACGCAGTATTTT. The encoded protein is CATSDYPSGYTDTQYF.